This passage covers 28 T cell receptor beta chains from one sample sequenced in a study of T cell changes during pregnancy in multiple sclerosis (dated by TCRdb to the late 2010s). The method behind the library was the immunoSEQ multiplex PCR assay. Not all clones reach the TCRdb copy of this immuneACCESS table, which keeps in-frame sequences only. Checked studies attribute under half of the gap to unresolved V genes and leave the rest unexplained. Present in this sample are tens of thousands of clones, approximately 92% of which were seen just once. The ten largest clones capture around 1% of the sample. This specimen consisted of peripheral blood, obtained after pregnancy. Every receptor here comes from a female donor with multiple sclerosis, enrolled in a pregnancy study.

CDR3: CAISDRGQGPQHF. The CDR3 nucleotides read TGTGCCATCAGTGACAGGGGGCAGGGGCCCCAGCATTTT. V gene TRBV10-3 combines with J gene TRBJ1-5; 8 bases match TRBD1. This CDR3 has 13 residues. The germline V gene has CDR1 ENHRY and CDR2 SYGVKD. Trimming took 3 bases from V and 9 from J; bases not matched to a gene: 4.

This chain joins TRBV6-6 and TRBJ2-1; no definite D call. V lost 0 bases to trimming and J lost 9 bases, with 6 bases between them. The V gene's germline CDR1 is MNHNY and CDR2 SVGAGI (reference sequence). The length of the CDR3 is 12 residues. In DNA form, the CDR3 reads TGTGCCAGCAGTTACTCGGCCGCTGAGCAGTTCTTC. Protein: CASSYSAAEQFF.

The chain employs TRBV10-3 and TRBJ1-1; maybe TRBD1 (6 bases). Germline CDR1 reads ENHRY; CDR2 reads SYGVKD. V was clipped by 5 bases and J by 1 base, with 20 bases between them. The CDR3 spans 17 residues. DNA for the CDR3: TGTGCCATCAGTCCCTATCCGGGGGGCAGCCAGAACACTGAAGCTTTCTTT. Its translation: CAISPYPGGSQNTEAFF.

The chain combines TRBV5-4 with TRBJ2-1, with D perhaps matching TRBD2 (6 bases). V shed 5 bases and J shed 0 bases, with 12 bases lying between them. The CDR3 sequence is 15 residues long. CDR1 is SGHNT, CDR2 YYREEE, per germline (reference sequence). The CDR3 here is CASRAGPRSYNEQFF. As DNA, the CDR3 is TGTGCCAGCAGGGCGGGACCCCGCTCCTACAATGAGCAGTTCTTC.

The rearrangement joins TRBV10-3 to TRBJ1-5; D might be TRBD1 (5 bases). V lost 0 bases and J 2 bases, leaving 8 bases between the germline ends. Germline V gene sequence: CDR1 ENHRY, CDR2 SYGVKD. There are 15 residues in the CDR3. CDR3 region: CAISESWGGNQPQHF. DNA for the CDR3: TGTGCCATCAGTGAGTCGTGGGGGGGCAATCAGCCCCAGCATTTT.

The rearrangement uses TRBV19 and TRBJ1-1; the D is unclear. Looked up from germline, CDR1 is LNHDA and CDR2 is SQIVND (reference sequence). The V end lost 3 bases, the J end lost 9 bases, and 8 bases lay between the germline ends. The CDR3 is 11 amino acids. The DNA of the CDR3 is TGTGCCAGTAGTATTGTACAGAAAGCTTTCTTT. It encodes CASSIVQKAFF.

This clone was seen once. The chain is built from TRBV11-2 and TRBJ2-7; no firm D call. This CDR3 is built from 15 residues. V lost 0 bases and J 3 bases, leaving 12 bases between the germline ends. Germline-derived CDR1 and CDR2 are SGHAT and FQNNGV. The CDR3 protein is CASSLDRKAGYEQYF. The CDR3 coding sequence is TGTGCCAGCAGCTTAGATCGAAAGGCAGGCTACGAGCAGTACTTC. Based on the CDR3 plus reference TRBV11-2 and TRBJ2-7, the full variable domain is EAGVAQSPRYKIIEKRQSVAFWCNPISGHATLYWYQQILGQGPKLLIQFQNNGVVDDSQLPKDRFSAERLKGVDSTLKIQPAKLEDSAVYLCASSLDRKAGYEQYFGPGTRLTVT.

The gene calls are TRBV28 and TRBJ2-5; D is unresolved. V lost 3 bases to trimming and J lost 2 bases, with 13 bases between them. Germline CDR1 and CDR2: MDHEN and SYDVKM. The CDR3 sequence is 15 residues long. CDR3 DNA: TGTGCCAGCAGTTTTTCGGAGACGGAACAAGAGACCCAGTACTTC. It yields the protein CASSFSETEQETQYF.

This chain uses TRBV30 with TRBJ2-7, with D tentatively TRBD2 (6 bases). The CDR3 is made up of 14 amino acids. Trimming took off 0 bases at V and 5 bases at J, with 14 bases between the two ends. Germline V gene sequence: CDR1 GTSNPN, CDR2 SVGIG (reference sequence). The CDR3 here is CAWSVRRRDNEQYF. CDR3 nucleotides: TGTGCCTGGAGTGTACGTCGGAGGGATAACGAGCAGTACTTC.

This rearrangement joins TRBV5-6 to TRBJ2-1; 10 bases are a match to TRBD2. The junction had 10 bases not matched to a gene; V was cut back by 9 bases and J by 7 bases. Germline CDR1 reads SGHDT; CDR2 reads YYEEEE. The CDR3 sequence is 14 residues long. In nucleotides, the CDR3 is TGTGCCACCTTAGAGCGGGGGGGCCGGAATGAGCAGTTCTTC. As protein: CATLERGGRNEQFF.

The rearrangement uses TRBV18 and TRBJ2-7; 7 positions agree with TRBD1. The CDR3 length is 13 residues. V was pared by 6 bases and J by 3 bases, with 5 bases of the junction left unmatched. The V gene's germline CDR1 is KGHSH and CDR2 LQKENI. Written as DNA, the CDR3 is TGTGCCAGCTCTCTAAACAGGGGCTACGAGCAGTACTTC. Protein: CASSLNRGYEQYF. Full variable domain (missing parts from reference TRBV18 and TRBJ2-7): NAGVMQNPRHLVRRRGQEARLRCSPMKGHSHVYWYRQLPEEGLKFMVYLQKENIIDESGMPKERFSAEFPKEGPSILRIQQVVRGDSAAYFCASSLNRGYEQYFGPGTRLTVT.

The J gene is TRBJ1-5, the V gene TRBV10-2; 7 bases map to TRBD1. The CDR3 runs to 13 residues. Germline CDR1 is WSHSY and CDR2 is SAAADI. The V and J ends lost 10 bases and 6 bases, in that order; junction bases with no gene match: 9. CDR3 nucleotides: TGCGCCACCGCGACAGGGAGTAGTCAGCCCCAGCATTTT. This translates into CATATGSSQPQHF.

The table lists this clone with a count of one. The chain has TRBV9 and TRBJ1-1, with TRBD1 as a possible D gene (6 bases). Trimming removed 3 bases from V and 2 bases from J, with 14 bases in between. Germline V gene lookup returns CDR1 SGDLS and CDR2 YYNGEE. CDR3 length: 15 residues. CDR3 amino acids: CASSAASGVNTEAFF. CDR3 bases: TGTGCCAGCAGCGCCGCCTCAGGGGTAAACACTGAAGCTTTCTTT.

This chain links TRBV9 with TRBJ1-1, with 11 positions matching TRBD1. The CDR3 runs 18 residues. J was trimmed by 5 bases and V by 2 bases; bases with no gene match: 14. Germline V gene lookup returns CDR1 SGDLS and CDR2 YYNGEE. CDR3 amino acids: CASSVGQGAGSSGTEAFF. The CDR3 DNA reads as TGTGCCAGCAGCGTCGGACAGGGGGCCGGATCTTCAGGGACTGAAGCTTTCTTT.

This clone was seen just once. The V and J genes are TRBV12-5 and TRBJ1-2, with D possibly TRBD1 on 6 matching bases. CDR3 length: 14 amino acids. Trimming cost V 6 bases and J 3 bases, with 14 bases left between them. CDR1 is LGHNT and CDR2 is FRNRAP in the germline V gene. CDR3 in DNA: TGTGCTAGTGGCCTGGAAACAGGGTACTATGGCTACACCTTC. This codes for CASGLETGYYGYTF.

This clone was counted only a few times. The chain has TRBV7-2 and TRBJ1-2; perhaps TRBD1 as D (5 bases). Germline V gives CDR1 SGHTA, CDR2 FQGNSA. The CDR3 has 12 amino acids. V lost 10 bases and J lost 11, with 20 bases in between. The CDR3 region has the DNA TGTGCCACCGGCGGGGCTACTACTGGATACACCTTC. Amino acid sequence: CATGGATTGYTF.

This clone has just one count. V gene TRBV19 combines with J gene TRBJ2-7; 12 bases are shared with TRBD1. The CDR3 has 16 residues. V shed 5 bases and J 5 bases; nucleotides not matched to a gene: 10. Germline V lookup: CDR1 LNHDA, CDR2 SQIVND (reference sequence). The chain's CDR3 is CASSLTWDRGRNEQYF. CDR3 in DNA: TGTGCCAGTAGTCTCACCTGGGACAGGGGGCGAAACGAGCAGTACTTC.

The chain recombines TRBV6-1 with TRBJ2-7, with D perhaps TRBD2 (5 bases). Trimming stripped 2 bases from V and 3 bases from J, with 11 bases between. The CDR3 length is 14 residues. Per germline, CDR1 MNHNS and CDR2 SASEGT. Here the CDR3 DNA reads TGTGCCAGCAGTGAATTGGAGGAGAACTACGAGCAGTACTTC. Encoded protein: CASSELEENYEQYF.

The genes are TRBV2 and TRBJ1-2; D call uncertain. This CDR3 contains 15 residues. V was shortened by 2 bases and J by 6 bases, with 16 bases between the two germline ends. CDR1 and CDR2 from the germline V gene are SNHLY and FYNNEI. The CDR3 nucleotides are TGTGCCAGCAGTGAAAGTCCCGGCAAGAGGGATGGCTACACCTTC. Protein sequence: CASSESPGKRDGYTF.

This rearrangement joins TRBV18 to TRBJ2-5; 9 bases match TRBD1. The J segment lost 4 bases and the V segment lost 6 bases, leaving 12 bases of the junction unmatched. The CDR3 runs 16 residues. The germline CDR1 and CDR2 sequences are KGHSH and LQKENI. The CDR3 is CASSPTGQGISETQYF. The CDR3 coding sequence is TGTGCCAGCTCCCCCACCGGACAGGGGATTTCAGAGACCCAGTACTTC.

The genes are TRBV6-5 and TRBJ2-3, with 7 nucleotides matching TRBD2. V gave up 0 bases and J gave up 4 bases; unmatched junction bases: 7. Germline V lookup: CDR1 MNHEY, CDR2 SVGAGI. The CDR3 is 16 residues long. Written as DNA, the CDR3 is TGTGCCAGCAGTTACTCGGGGACTACCAGACCAGATACGCAGTATTTT. Protein sequence: CASSYSGTTRPDTQYF.

V is TRBV9 and J is TRBJ1-2; no firm D call. Germline V gene sequence: CDR1 SGDLS, CDR2 YYNGEE. V was pared by 4 bases and J by 6 bases, with 13 bases between. This CDR3 comprises 13 residues. The CDR3 protein is CASSPPGNNGYTF. The CDR3 DNA follows: TGTGCCAGCAGCCCGCCGGGGAACAATGGCTACACCTTC.

V is TRBV30 and J is TRBJ2-5, with a possible D match to TRBD2 (5 bases). Germline V gene data show CDR1 as GTSNPN and CDR2 as SVGIG (reference sequence). Trimming shortened V by 2 bases and J by 1 base, and 5 bases separated the two germline ends. The CDR3 consists of 12 residues. The CDR3 sequence: CAWSTSQETQYF. CDR3 nucleotides: TGTGCCTGGAGTACTAGCCAAGAGACCCAGTACTTC.

The J gene is TRBJ1-1, the V gene TRBV7-3; TRBD1 agrees at 7 bases. V shed 4 bases and J 3 bases; nucleotides not matched to a gene: 2. Germline V CDR1 and CDR2: SGHTA, FQGTGA. The CDR3 is made up of 13 amino acids. As DNA, the CDR3 is TGTGCCAGCAGCTCCGACAGGGACACTGAAGCTTTCTTT. Translation gives CASSSDRDTEAFF. Supplemented by reference TRBV7-3 and TRBJ1-1, the full variable domain reads GAGVSQTPSNKVTEKGKYVELRCDPISGHTALYWYRQSLGQGPEFLIYFQGTGAADDSGLPNDRFFAVRPEGSVSTLKIQRTERGDSAVYLCASSSDRDTEAFFGQGTRLTVV.

This chain uses TRBV9 with TRBJ1-4; the D is unclear. Germline V gene sequence: CDR1 SGDLS, CDR2 YYNGEE. The length of the CDR3 is 14 residues. The germline V and J ends were trimmed by 7 bases and 8 bases, with 18 bases remaining between them. The DNA for the CDR3 is TGTGCCAGCGGGCCGGCGGGAAGACGGGAAAAACTGTTTTTT. It yields the protein CASGPAGRREKLFF.

The chain is built from TRBV9 and TRBJ2-1; maybe TRBD2 (7 bases). Germline V CDR1 and CDR2: SGDLS, YYNGEE. The CDR3 has 15 residues. Trimming removed 2 bases from V and 0 bases from J, with 9 bases in between. In DNA form, the CDR3 reads TGTGCCAGCAGCGTGGCGGGGGCCTCCTACAATGAGCAGTTCTTC. Protein: CASSVAGASYNEQFF.

The genes are TRBV5-1 and TRBJ1-5, with D unresolved. V gave up 7 bases and J gave up 6 bases, with 8 bases separating them. CDR3 length equals 11 residues. CDR1 is SGHRS and CDR2 is YFSETQ in the germline V gene. The CDR3 nucleotides are TGCGCCAGCCGGGAGATTCAGCCCCAGCATTTT. The encoded protein is CASREIQPQHF.

The chain links TRBV6-1 to TRBJ2-1, with TRBD2 matching over 10 bases. Germline V gene data show CDR1 as MNHNS and CDR2 as SASEGT. With 7 bases clipped from V and 9 bases from J, the junction kept 12 bases outside the gene matches. The CDR3 runs 15 residues. The CDR3 sequence: CASTFKSGGAGEQFF. In DNA, the CDR3 is TGTGCCAGCACTTTTAAAAGCGGGGGGGCGGGTGAGCAGTTCTTC.